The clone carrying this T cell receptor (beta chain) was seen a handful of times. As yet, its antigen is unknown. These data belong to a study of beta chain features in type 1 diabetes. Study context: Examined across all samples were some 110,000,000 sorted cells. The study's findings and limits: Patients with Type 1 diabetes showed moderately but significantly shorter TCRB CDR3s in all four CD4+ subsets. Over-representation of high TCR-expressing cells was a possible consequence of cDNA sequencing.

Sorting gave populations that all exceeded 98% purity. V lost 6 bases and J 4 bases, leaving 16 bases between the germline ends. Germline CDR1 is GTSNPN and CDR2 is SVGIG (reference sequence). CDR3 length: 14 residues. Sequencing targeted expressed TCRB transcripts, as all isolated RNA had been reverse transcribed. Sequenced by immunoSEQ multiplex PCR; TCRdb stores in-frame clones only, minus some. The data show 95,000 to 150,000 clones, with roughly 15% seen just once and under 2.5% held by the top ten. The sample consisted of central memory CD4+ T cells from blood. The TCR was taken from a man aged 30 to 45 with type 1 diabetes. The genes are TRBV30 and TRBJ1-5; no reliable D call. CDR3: CACSLGLGNQPQHF. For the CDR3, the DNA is TGTGCCTGTTCCTTGGGCCTTGGGAATCAGCCCCAGCATTTT.